This T cell receptor (beta chain) derives from a study of blood T cell repertoires in COVID-19. This CDR3 spans 12 amino acids. V was pared by 1 base and J by 15 bases, with 4 bases of the junction left unmatched. Germline CDR1 reads SGHAT; CDR2 reads FQNNGV. This clone was observed a handful of times. Some clones are missing from TCRdb's copy, which holds only in-frame ones; the method was immunoSEQ multiplex PCR. The sample consists of 200,000 to 300,000 clones, approximately 85% of them appearing once. The chain carries TRBV11-2 and TRBJ2-1, with 9 positions matching TRBD2. This TCR came from a woman aged 70 to 79 with acute or convalescent COVID-19. The material sequenced was peripheral blood. DNA for the CDR3: TGTGCCAGCAGCTTAGGGGCGGGGGGGCCGTTCTTC. Residues: CASSLGAGGPFF.